Following are 3 T cell receptor beta chains from one sample sequenced in a study of CD8 T cells in Susac syndrome. Reverse transcription of roughly 0.5 to 1 ug RNA was performed with random hexamers. TCRdb reprocessed the immunoSEQ multiplex PCR reads with MiXCR, giving one entry per CDR3 protein. The data hold approximately 160,000 distinct CDR3 sequences, with about 90% observed a single time. The sample consisted of CD4+ T cells from PBMCs. These TCRs come from a human donor in good health.

This chain joins TRBV28 and TRBJ2-5, with unresolved D. The CDR3 has 12 residues. Between the trimmed V and J ends, which lost 6 bases and 1 base, there was a span of 6 bases. From germline, CDR1 is MDHEN and CDR2 SYDVKM. CDR3 nucleotides: TGTGCCAGCAGAGGCAGCCAAGAGACCCAGTACTTC. It codes for CASRGSQETQYF.

This clonotype was detected once. The CDR3 coding sequence is TGTGCCAGCAGTAAGGGAGCAACTAATGAAAAACTGTTTTTT. Residues: CASSKGATNEKLFF. The chain recombines TRBV2 with TRBJ1-4; no firm D call. V was cut by 5 bases and J by 0 bases, with 7 bases left in between. The CDR3 covers 14 residues. Germline CDR1 and CDR2: SNHLY and FYNNEI.

The chain uses TRBV20-1 and TRBJ2-5; the D is unclear. Deletions cut 5 bases from V and 5 bases from J, with 12 bases between. The CDR3 sequence is 12 residues long. Germline V gene sequence: CDR1 DFQATT, CDR2 SNEGSKA (reference sequence). The DNA of the CDR3 is TGCAGTGCTCAACCCCTCAGGGAGACCCAGTACTTC. It translates to CSAQPLRETQYF.